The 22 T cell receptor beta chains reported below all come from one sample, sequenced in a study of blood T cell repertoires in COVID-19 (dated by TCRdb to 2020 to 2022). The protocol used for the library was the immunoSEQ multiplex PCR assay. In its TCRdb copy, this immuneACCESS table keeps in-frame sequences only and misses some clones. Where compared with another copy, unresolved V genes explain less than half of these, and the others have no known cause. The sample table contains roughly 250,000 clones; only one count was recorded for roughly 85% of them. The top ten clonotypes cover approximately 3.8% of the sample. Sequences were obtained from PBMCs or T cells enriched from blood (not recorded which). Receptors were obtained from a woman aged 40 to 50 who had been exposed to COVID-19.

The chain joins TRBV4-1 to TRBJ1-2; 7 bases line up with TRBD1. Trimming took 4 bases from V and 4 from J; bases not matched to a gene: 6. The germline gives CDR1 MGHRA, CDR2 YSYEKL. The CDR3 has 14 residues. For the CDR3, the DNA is TGCGCCAGCAGCCCCTGGACAGGAGGCTATGGCTACACCTTC. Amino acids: CASSPWTGGYGYTF.

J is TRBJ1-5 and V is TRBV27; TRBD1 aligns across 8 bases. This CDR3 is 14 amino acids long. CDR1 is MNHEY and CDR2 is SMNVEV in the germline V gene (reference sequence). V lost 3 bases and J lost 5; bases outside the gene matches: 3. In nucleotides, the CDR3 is TGTGCCAGCAGTTTTACAGGGGGAGATCAGCCCCAGCATTTT. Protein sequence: CASSFTGGDQPQHF.

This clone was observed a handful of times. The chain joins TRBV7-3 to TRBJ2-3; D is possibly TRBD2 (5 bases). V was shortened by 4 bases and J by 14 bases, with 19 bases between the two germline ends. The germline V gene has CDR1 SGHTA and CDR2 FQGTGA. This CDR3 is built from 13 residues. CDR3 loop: CASSSLGDGRSYF. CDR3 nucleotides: TGTGCCAGCAGCTCCCTGGGAGATGGTCGATCGTATTTT.

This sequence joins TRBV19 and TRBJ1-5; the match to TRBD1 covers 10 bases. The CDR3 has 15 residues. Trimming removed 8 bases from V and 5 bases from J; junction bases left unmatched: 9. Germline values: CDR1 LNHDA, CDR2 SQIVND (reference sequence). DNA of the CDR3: TGTGCCAGTTCACGGACAGGGGGGACCTATCAGCCCCAGCATTTT. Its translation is CASSRTGGTYQPQHF.

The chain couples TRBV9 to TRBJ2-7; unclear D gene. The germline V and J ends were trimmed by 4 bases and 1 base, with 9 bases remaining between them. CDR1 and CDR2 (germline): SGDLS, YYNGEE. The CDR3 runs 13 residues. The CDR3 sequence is CASSPPGSYEQYF. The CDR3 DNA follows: TGTGCCAGCAGCCCCCCGGGTTCCTACGAGCAGTACTTC.

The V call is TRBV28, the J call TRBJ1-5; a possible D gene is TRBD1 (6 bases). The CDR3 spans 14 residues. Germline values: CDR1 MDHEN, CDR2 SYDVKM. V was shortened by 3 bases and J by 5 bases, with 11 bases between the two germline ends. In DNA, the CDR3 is TGTGCCAGCAGTTTGAAGACAGGCCATCAGCCCCAGCATTTT. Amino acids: CASSLKTGHQPQHF.

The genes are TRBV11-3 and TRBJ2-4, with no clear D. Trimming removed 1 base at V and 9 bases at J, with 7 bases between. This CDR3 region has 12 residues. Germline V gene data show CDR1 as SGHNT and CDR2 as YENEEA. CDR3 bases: TGTGCCAGCAGCTTAGGTTCGGGCATTCAGTACTTC. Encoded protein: CASSLGSGIQYF. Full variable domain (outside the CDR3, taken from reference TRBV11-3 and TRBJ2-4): EAGVVQSPRYKIIEKKQPVAFWCNPISGHNTLYWYLQNLGQGPELLIRYENEEAVDDSQLPKDRFSAERLKGVDSTLKIQPAELGDSAVYLCASSLGSGIQYFGAGTRLSVL.

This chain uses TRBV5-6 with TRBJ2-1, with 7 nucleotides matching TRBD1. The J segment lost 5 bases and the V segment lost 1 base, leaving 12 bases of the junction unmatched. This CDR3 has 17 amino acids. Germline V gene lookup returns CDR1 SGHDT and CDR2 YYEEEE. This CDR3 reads CASSLIRGQGDDNEQFF. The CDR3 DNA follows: TGTGCCAGCAGCTTGATTAGAGGTCAGGGGGATGACAATGAGCAGTTCTTC.

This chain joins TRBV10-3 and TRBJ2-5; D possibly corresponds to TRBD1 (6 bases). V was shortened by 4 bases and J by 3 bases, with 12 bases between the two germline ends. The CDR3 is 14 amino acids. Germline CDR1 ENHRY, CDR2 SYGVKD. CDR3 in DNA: TGTGCCATCAGTGGCGTCAGGGGTGAAGAGACCCAGTACTTC. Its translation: CAISGVRGEETQYF.

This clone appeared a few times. This CDR3 is CASSSPDTAYEQYF. CDR3 nucleotide sequence: TGTGCCAGTAGTTCTCCCGACACCGCCTACGAGCAGTACTTC. This chain joins TRBV19 and TRBJ2-7; no clear D gene. Germline values: CDR1 LNHDA, CDR2 SQIVND (reference sequence). This CDR3 comprises 14 residues. With 5 bases removed from V and 2 bases from J, the gap between germline ends came to 13 bases. Combining the CDR3 with reference TRBV19 and TRBJ2-7 gives the whole variable domain DGGITQSPKYLFRKEGQNVTLSCEQNLNHDAMYWYRQDPGQGLRLIYYSQIVNDFQKGDIAEGYSVSREKKESFPLTVTSAQKNPTAFYLCASSSPDTAYEQYFGPGTRLTVT.

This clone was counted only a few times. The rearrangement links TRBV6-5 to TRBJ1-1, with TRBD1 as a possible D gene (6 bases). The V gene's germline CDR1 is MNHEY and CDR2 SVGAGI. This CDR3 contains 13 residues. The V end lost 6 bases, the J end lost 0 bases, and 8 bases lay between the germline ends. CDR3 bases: TGTGCCAGCAGGGACAGTATGAACACTGAAGCTTTCTTT. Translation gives CASRDSMNTEAFF.

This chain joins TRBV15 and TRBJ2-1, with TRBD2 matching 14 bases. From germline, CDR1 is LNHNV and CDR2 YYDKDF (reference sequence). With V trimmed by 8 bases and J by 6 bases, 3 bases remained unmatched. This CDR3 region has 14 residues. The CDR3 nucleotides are TGTGCCACCTCCGGGACTAGCGGGGGCAATGAGCAGTTCTTC. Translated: CATSGTSGGNEQFF.

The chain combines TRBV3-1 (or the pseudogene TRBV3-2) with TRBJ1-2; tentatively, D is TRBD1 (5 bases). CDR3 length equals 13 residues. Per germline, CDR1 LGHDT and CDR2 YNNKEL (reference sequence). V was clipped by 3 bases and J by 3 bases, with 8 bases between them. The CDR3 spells CASSHRADYGYTF. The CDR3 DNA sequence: TGTGCCAGCAGCCACAGGGCCGACTATGGCTACACCTTC.

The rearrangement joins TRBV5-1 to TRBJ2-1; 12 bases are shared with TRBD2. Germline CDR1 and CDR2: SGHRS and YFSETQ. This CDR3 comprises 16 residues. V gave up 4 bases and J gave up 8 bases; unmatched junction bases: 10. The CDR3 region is CASSGVIGLAGHEQFF. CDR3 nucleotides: TGCGCCAGCAGCGGAGTTATAGGACTAGCGGGGCATGAGCAGTTCTTC. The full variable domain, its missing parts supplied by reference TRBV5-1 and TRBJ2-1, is KAGVTQTPRYLIKTRGQQVTLSCSPISGHRSVSWYQQTPGQGLQFLFEYFSETQRNKGNFPGRFSGRQFSNSRSEMNVSTLELGDSALYLCASSGVIGLAGHEQFFGPGTRLTVL.

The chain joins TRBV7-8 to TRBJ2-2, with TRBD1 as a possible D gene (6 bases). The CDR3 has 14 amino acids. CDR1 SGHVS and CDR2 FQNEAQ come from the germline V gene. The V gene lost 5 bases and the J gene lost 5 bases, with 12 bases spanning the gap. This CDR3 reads CASSPQTGTGELFF. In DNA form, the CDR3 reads TGTGCCAGCAGCCCCCAAACAGGGACCGGGGAGCTGTTTTTT.

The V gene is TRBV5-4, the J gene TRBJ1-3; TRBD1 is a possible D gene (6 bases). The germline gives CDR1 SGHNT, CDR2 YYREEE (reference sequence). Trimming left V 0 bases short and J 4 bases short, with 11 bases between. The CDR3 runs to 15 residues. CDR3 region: CASSLARGGGNTIYF. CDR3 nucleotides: TGTGCCAGCAGCTTGGCCCGGGGGGGCGGAAACACCATATATTTT.

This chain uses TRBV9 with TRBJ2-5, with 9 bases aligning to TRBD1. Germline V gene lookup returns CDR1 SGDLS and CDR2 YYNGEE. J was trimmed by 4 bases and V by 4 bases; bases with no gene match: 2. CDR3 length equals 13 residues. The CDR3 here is CASSSGQGETQYF. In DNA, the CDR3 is TGTGCCAGCAGCTCGGGACAGGGAGAGACCCAGTACTTC.

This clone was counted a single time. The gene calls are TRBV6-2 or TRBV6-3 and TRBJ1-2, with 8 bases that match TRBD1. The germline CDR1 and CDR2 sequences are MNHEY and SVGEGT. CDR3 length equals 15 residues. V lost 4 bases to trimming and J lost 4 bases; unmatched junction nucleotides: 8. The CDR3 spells CASSLEDRVSYGYTF. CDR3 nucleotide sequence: TGTGCCAGCAGTTTAGAGGACAGGGTGAGCTATGGCTACACCTTC.

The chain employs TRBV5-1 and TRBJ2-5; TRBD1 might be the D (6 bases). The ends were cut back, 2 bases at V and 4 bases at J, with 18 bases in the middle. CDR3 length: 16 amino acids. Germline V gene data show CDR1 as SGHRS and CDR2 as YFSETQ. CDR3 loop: CASSFQGPDTGETQYF. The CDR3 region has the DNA TGCGCCAGCAGCTTCCAGGGGCCAGATACGGGAGAGACCCAGTACTTC.

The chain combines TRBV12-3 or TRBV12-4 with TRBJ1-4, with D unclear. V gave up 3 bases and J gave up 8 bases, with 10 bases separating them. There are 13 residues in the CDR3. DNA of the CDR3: TGTGCCAGCAGTTTTTTAATCCGGGAAAAACTGTTTTTT. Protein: CASSFLIREKLFF.

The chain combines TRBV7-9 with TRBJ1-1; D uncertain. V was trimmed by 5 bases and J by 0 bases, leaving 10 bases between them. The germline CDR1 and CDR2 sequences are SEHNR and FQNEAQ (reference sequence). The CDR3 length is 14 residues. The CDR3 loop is CASSPFYMNTEAFF. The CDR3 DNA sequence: TGTGCCAGCAGCCCATTCTATATGAACACTGAAGCTTTCTTT.

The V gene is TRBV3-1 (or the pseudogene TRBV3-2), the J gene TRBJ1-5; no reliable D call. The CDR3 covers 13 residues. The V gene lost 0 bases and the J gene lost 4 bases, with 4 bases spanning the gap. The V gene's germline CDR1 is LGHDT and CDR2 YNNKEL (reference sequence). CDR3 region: CASSQERNQPQHF. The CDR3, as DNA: TGTGCCAGCAGCCAAGAACGGAATCAGCCCCAGCATTTT.